This T cell receptor (beta chain) was captured by sequencing in a study of cytomegalovirus exposure and HLA in healthy donors. General study points: What was likely a sequencing artifact was a cluster of highly shared sequence variants. Further analysis was carried out later, and it showed several of the most significant clusters appearing linked to common viral pathogens. As a later analysis showed, a missense DCLRE1C variant was linked to trimming of TCR beta V- and J-genes.

Only a few counts were recorded for this clone. What it recognizes is unknown. 60 Vbeta and 13 Jbeta primers were used in PCR. Profiling relied on immunoSEQ multiplex PCR, and the TCRdb table lists in-frame clones only, not all of them. The sample comprises about 130,000 clones, about four fifths of which are singletons, and 5% to 6.5% rests with the top ten. Per germline, CDR1 SGHKS and CDR2 YYEKEE (reference sequence). Between the trimmed V and J ends, which lost 4 bases and 4 bases, there was a span of 12 bases. The CDR3 has 13 residues. V gene TRBV5-5 combines with J gene TRBJ2-7; possible D gene TRBD2, 5 bases. Source material: PBMCs. The receptor comes from a man aged 30 to 39 in good health and CMV-seronegative. The CDR3 loop is CASSPGGWYEQYF. CDR3 sequence (DNA): TGTGCCAGCAGCCCCGGCGGGTGGTACGAGCAGTACTTC.